This entry features one T cell receptor beta chain sequence. The sample is drawn from a study of human T cells and chemical hapten exposure. Study overall: Skin of the upper inner arm, 2 cm by 2 cm, received 2% DPC for sensitization. Each patient's scalp received weekly diphenylcyclopropenone throughout the approximately 24-week study.

In the original analysis: Samples held a median of approximately 94,000 TCRs, range about 23,224–700,000. TCRdb redid the calling of the RACE reads with MiXCR, one entry per CDR3 protein. Clone size and V and J calls follow TCRdb, not the original study. The sample has 240,000 or so distinct CDR3 sequences; approximately 8.6% are singletons. Germline CDR1 MNHEY, CDR2 SVGEGT. J lost 2 bases, V lost 6 bases, and 7 bases had no gene match. This CDR3 comprises 16 residues. Time point noted: pre-sensitization, week 0. Stated treatment: therapeutic diphenylcyclopropenone sensitization with weekly scalp DPC. Sequenced material: whole blood, taken in connection with sensitization to the hapten diphenylcyclopropenone (DPC). V gene TRBV6-2 or TRBV6-3 combines with J gene TRBJ2-7; 13 bases fit TRBD2. The receptor was derived from a woman aged 40 to 50 with alopecia areata. Some clones in this sample may be carry-over from other donors' samples. The CDR3: CASSPKGLAGTYEQYF. The CDR3, as DNA: TGTGCCAGCAGCCCCAAGGGACTAGCGGGAACCTACGAGCAGTACTTC.